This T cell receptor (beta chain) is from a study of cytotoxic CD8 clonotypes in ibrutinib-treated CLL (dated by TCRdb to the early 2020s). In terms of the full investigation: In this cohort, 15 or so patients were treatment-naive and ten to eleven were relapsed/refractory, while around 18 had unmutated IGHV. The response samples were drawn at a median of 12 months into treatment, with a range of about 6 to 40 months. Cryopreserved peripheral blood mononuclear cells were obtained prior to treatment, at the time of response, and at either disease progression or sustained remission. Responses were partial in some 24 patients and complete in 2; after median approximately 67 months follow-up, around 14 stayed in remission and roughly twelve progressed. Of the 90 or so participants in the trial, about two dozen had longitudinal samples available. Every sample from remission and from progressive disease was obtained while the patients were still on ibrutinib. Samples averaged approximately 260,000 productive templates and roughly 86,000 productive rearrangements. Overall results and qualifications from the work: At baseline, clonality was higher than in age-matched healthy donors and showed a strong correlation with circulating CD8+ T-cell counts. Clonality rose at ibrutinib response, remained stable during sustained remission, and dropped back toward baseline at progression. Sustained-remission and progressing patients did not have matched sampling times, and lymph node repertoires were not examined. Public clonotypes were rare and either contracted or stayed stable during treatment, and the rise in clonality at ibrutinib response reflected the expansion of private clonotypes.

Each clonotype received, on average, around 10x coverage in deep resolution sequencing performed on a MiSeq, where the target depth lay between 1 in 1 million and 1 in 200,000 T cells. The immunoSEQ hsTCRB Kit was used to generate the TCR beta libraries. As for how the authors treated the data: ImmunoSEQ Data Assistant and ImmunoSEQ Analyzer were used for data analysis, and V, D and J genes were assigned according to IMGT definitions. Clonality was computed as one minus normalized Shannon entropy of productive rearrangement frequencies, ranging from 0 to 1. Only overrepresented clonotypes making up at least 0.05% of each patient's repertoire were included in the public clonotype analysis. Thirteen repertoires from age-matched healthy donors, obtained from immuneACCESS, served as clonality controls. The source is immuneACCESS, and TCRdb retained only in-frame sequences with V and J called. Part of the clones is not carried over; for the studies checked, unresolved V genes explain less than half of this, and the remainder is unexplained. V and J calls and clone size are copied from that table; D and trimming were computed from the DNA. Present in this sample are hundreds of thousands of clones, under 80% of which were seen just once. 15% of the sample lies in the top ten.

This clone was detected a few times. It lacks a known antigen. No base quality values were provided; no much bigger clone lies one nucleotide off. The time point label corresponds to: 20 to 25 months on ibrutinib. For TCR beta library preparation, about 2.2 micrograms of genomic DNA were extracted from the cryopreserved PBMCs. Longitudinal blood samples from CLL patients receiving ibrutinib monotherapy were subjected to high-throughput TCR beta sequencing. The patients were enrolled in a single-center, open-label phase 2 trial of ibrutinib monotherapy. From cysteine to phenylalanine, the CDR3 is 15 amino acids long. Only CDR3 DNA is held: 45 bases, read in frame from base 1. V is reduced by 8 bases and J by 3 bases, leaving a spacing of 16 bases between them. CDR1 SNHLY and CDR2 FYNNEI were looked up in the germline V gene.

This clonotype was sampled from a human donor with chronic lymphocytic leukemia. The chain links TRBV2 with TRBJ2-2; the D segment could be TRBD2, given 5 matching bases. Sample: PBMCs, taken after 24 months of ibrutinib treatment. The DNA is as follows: TGTGCCAGCGATAGGGAGCGACTCGACACCGGGGAGCTGTTTTTT. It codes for CASDRERLDTGELFF.